This passage covers 17 T cell receptor beta chains from one sample sequenced in a study of blood T cell repertoires in COVID-19 (TCRdb year 2020). Library creation used the immunoSEQ multiplex PCR assay. Drawn from immuneACCESS, this table holds only the in-frame rearrangements with V and J called that TCRdb kept. Clones are partly lost; checked studies trace under half to an unresolved V gene and leave the rest unexplained. The sample contains 200,000 to 250,000 clones, approximately 82% of them found a single time. The ten largest make up 9.5% to 10% of the sample. Sequencing was carried out using peripheral blood. The receptors shown here come from a man over 45 with active or convalescent COVID-19.

The gene calls are TRBV4-3 and TRBJ2-1; 10 bases agree with TRBD1. This CDR3 region has 17 residues. With V trimmed by 3 bases and J by 2 bases, 7 bases remained unmatched. Germline V CDR1 and CDR2: LGHNA, YSLEER. DNA of the CDR3: TGCGCCAGCAGCCAGATAGGGACAGGGGAGACCTACAATGAGCAGTTCTTC. Protein product: CASSQIGTGETYNEQFF.

This sequence joins TRBV5-1 and TRBJ2-6, with TRBD1 matching 9 bases. Germline CDR1 reads SGHRS; CDR2 reads YFSETQ. The V and J ends lost 3 bases and 0 bases, in that order; junction bases with no gene match: 10. The CDR3 consists of 19 residues. This CDR3 is CASSSRGGQGISGANVLTF. The CDR3 DNA reads TGCGCCAGCAGCTCACGAGGGGGACAGGGAATCTCTGGGGCCAACGTCCTGACTTTC.

This chain uses TRBV5-1 with TRBJ2-5; a possible D gene is TRBD1 (5 bases). The germline V gene has CDR1 SGHRS and CDR2 YFSETQ. This CDR3 is built from 11 residues. Trimming took 7 bases from V and 5 from J, leaving 9 bases between them. The chain's CDR3 is CASSKGETQYF. The CDR3, as DNA: TGCGCCAGCTCCAAGGGGGAGACCCAGTACTTC.

This clone has a single count. This chain connects TRBV6-2 or TRBV6-3 to TRBJ2-7; D unclear. Germline V gene sequence: CDR1 MNHEY, CDR2 SVGEGT. The CDR3 spans 12 residues. V gave up 2 bases and J gave up 3 bases, with 5 bases separating them. The CDR3 bases are TGTGCCAGCAGTTACACAGTCTACGAGCAGTACGTC. It translates to CASSYTVYEQYV.

This chain joins TRBV19 and TRBJ1-5; D is possibly TRBD1 (5 bases). The ends were cut back, 7 bases at V and 0 bases at J, with 13 bases in the middle. This CDR3 comprises 15 residues. Germline lookup yields CDR1 LNHDA and CDR2 SQIVND (reference sequence). The CDR3 spells CASMTAPYSNQPQHF. DNA for the CDR3: TGTGCCAGTATGACAGCACCCTATAGCAATCAGCCCCAGCATTTT.

This clone has only one observation. This chain uses TRBV28 with TRBJ1-5; a weak D match, TRBD1 (5 bases). Trimming pared 2 bases from V and 0 bases from J, leaving 8 bases between. The germline V gene has CDR1 MDHEN and CDR2 SYDVKM. The CDR3 runs 15 residues. This CDR3 is CASSLGGISNQPQHF. The CDR3 nucleotides read TGTGCCAGCAGTTTAGGGGGGATTAGCAATCAGCCCCAGCATTTT.

This clone was seen a few times. The chain has TRBV5-6 and TRBJ1-4; tentative D call: TRBD1 (5 bases). The CDR3 sequence is 14 residues long. The V and J ends lost 5 bases and 7 bases respectively, with 15 bases between them. CDR1 and CDR2 (germline): SGHDT, YYEEEE. CDR3 sequence (DNA): TGTGCCAGCAGAGATAGGGGCGCGGCTGAAAAACTGTTTTTT. Translation: CASRDRGAAEKLFF.

This clone was recorded a few times. The CDR3 nucleotides are TGTGCCAGCAGCTCGGGACAGGGAACTGAAGCTTTCTTT. This translates into CASSSGQGTEAFF. The genes are TRBV7-7 and TRBJ1-1; 9 bases are shared with TRBD1. Per the germline V gene, CDR1 is SSHAT and CDR2 is FNYEAQ (reference sequence). This CDR3 spans 13 amino acids. V shed 4 bases and J 5 bases; nucleotides not matched to a gene: 2.

The chain is built from TRBV5-4 and TRBJ2-1, with 9 bases matching TRBD2. The CDR3 is 17 amino acids. Germline V lookup: CDR1 SGHNT, CDR2 YYREEE (reference sequence). The J segment lost 2 bases and the V segment lost 4 bases, leaving 10 bases of the junction unmatched. As DNA, the CDR3 is TGTGCCAGCAGCACAGTAGCGGGAGTCGCCACCTACAATGAGCAGTTCTTC. Translating it yields CASSTVAGVATYNEQFF. Looking up the rest from reference TRBV5-4 and TRBJ2-1 gives the full variable domain: ETGVTQSPTHLIKTRGQQVTLRCSSQSGHNTVSWYQQALGQGPQFIFQYYREEENGRGNFPPRFSGLQFPNYSSELNVNALELDDSALYLCASSTVAGVATYNEQFFGPGTRLTVL.

The V and J genes are TRBV2 and TRBJ2-1; TRBD2 agrees at 11 bases. Germline V gene sequence: CDR1 SNHLY, CDR2 FYNNEI. J lost 1 base, V lost 8 bases, and 7 bases had no gene match. The CDR3 runs to 16 residues. CDR3 nucleotides: TGTGCCAGCCGCCTCAGGACTAGCGGGTCCTACAATGAGCAGTTCTTC. Its protein is CASRLRTSGSYNEQFF.

This clone was counted a single time. The chain uses TRBV6-2 or TRBV6-3 and TRBJ1-1; 10 bases map to TRBD1. Per the germline V gene, CDR1 is MNHEY and CDR2 is SVGEGT. V lost 5 bases, J lost 6 bases, and 12 bases stayed unmatched. This CDR3 spans 16 amino acids. CDR3 sequence: CASSPRDRGPGAEAFF. Here the CDR3 DNA reads TGTGCCAGCAGTCCGCGGGACAGGGGACCGGGAGCTGAAGCTTTCTTT.

The DNA of the CDR3 is TGTGCCAGCAGCCCCGTAGCCCCATCCTACGAGCAGTACTTC. Its translation is CASSPVAPSYEQYF. This chain connects TRBV6-2 or TRBV6-3 to TRBJ2-7; D remains ambiguous. Looked up from germline, CDR1 is MNHEY and CDR2 is SVGEGT. The CDR3 is made up of 14 amino acids. V lost 6 bases and J 1 base, leaving 13 bases between the germline ends.

The CDR3 protein is CASSYGGDNQPQHF. DNA for the CDR3: TGTGCCAGCAGTTACGGGGGGGACAATCAGCCCCAGCATTTT. This chain joins TRBV6-2 or TRBV6-3 and TRBJ1-5; maybe TRBD1 (5 bases). Germline CDR1 MNHEY, CDR2 SVGEGT. Deletions cut 2 bases from V and 3 bases from J, with 8 bases between. There are 14 residues in the CDR3.

This clone was detected once. The chain joins TRBV6-2 or TRBV6-3 to TRBJ2-3; TRBD2 matches at 14 bases. Germline V gene lookup returns CDR1 MNHEY and CDR2 SVGEGT. This CDR3 has 18 residues. The junction had 7 bases not matched to a gene; V was cut back by 5 bases and J by 0 bases. CDR3 residues: CASSGLAGGKTSTDTQYF. The DNA for the CDR3 is TGTGCCAGCAGTGGACTAGCGGGGGGCAAGACTAGCACAGATACGCAGTATTTT.

Points on this clone: The same CDR3 also results from other DNA sequences found in this sample. J is TRBJ2-5 and V is TRBV7-2, with D possibly matching TRBD2 (6 bases). V was pared by 0 bases and J by 2 bases, with 7 bases between. This CDR3 comprises 14 residues. The germline V gene has CDR1 SGHTA and CDR2 FQGNSA. CDR3 in DNA: TGTGCCAGCAGCTTAGCGGGGGGTCAAGAGACCCAGTACTTC. Encoded protein: CASSLAGGQETQYF. The full variable domain, its missing parts supplied by reference TRBV7-2 and TRBJ2-5, is GAGVSQSPSNKVTEKGKDVELRCDPISGHTALYWYRQSLGQGLEFLIYFQGNSAPDKSGLPSDRFSAERTGGSVSTLTIQRTQQEDSAVYLCASSLAGGQETQYFGPGTRLLVL.

This chain uses TRBV6-5 with TRBJ1-1; a possible D gene is TRBD1 (5 bases). Looked up from germline, CDR1 is MNHEY and CDR2 is SVGAGI. Deletions cut 2 bases from V and 0 bases from J, with 7 bases between. There are 14 residues in the CDR3. As DNA, the CDR3 is TGTGCCAGCAGTTACGACAGCCTGAACACTGAAGCTTTCTTT. Encoded protein: CASSYDSLNTEAFF.

This sequence joins TRBV28 and TRBJ1-4; 10 bases are a match to TRBD1. This CDR3 contains 14 residues. After removal of 2 bases from V and 8 bases from J, the junction contained 2 bases not matched to a gene. The germline V gene encodes CDR1 MDHEN and CDR2 SYDVKM. CDR3 in DNA: TGTGCCAGCAGTTTAGGGACAGGGGTCGAAAAACTGTTTTTT. Protein sequence: CASSLGTGVEKLFF.